The rows below give T cell receptor beta chains drawn from one sample of a study of blood T cell repertoires in COVID-19. Assay used: immunoSEQ multiplex PCR; TCRdb lists only in-frame clones, some missing. The table lists some 250,000 clones, about 90% of them singletons, with around 5.9% in the top ten. Source material: peripheral blood. All receptors derive from a man aged 55 to 70 with acute or convalescent COVID-19. CDR3s include the opening cysteine and the closing phenylalanine or tryptophan. The D gene is left open where the match is weak. Clone size appears in some rows only: once, few, many, or a class for an expanded clone.

D gene,clone size,V gene,J gene,CDR3 protein,CDR3 DNA
-,-,TRBV7-9,TRBJ2-5,CASSPDRETQYF,TGTGCCAGCAGCCCGGACAGAGAGACCCAGTACTTC
-,-,TRBV7-2,TRBJ2-1,CASSLTRLKANEQFF,TGTGCCAGCAGCTTAACTAGACTTAAGGCAAATGAGCAGTTCTTC
TRBD1,-,TRBV7-3,TRBJ2-5,CASSPQGAVETQYF,TGTGCCAGCAGCCCACAGGGGGCTGTGGAGACCCAGTACTTC
TRBD2,once,TRBV7-8,TRBJ2-2,CASSLSGSSTGELFF,TGTGCCAGCAGCCTTAGCGGGAGCAGCACCGGGGAGCTGTTTTTT
-,-,TRBV7-2,TRBJ1-1,CASSLEARERNTEAFF,TGTGCCAGCAGCTTAGAGGCCCGGGAACGGAACACTGAAGCTTTCTTT
-,-,TRBV28,TRBJ1-5,CASSPASGTIRPQHF,TGTGCCAGCAGCCCAGCGTCAGGGACAATCAGGCCCCAGCATTTT
-,-,TRBV11-3,TRBJ1-3,CASSLESGGTGNTIYF,TGTGCCAGCAGCTTAGAGTCCGGAGGGACTGGAAACACCATATATTTT
TRBD1,-,TRBV3-1/TRBV3-2,TRBJ2-1,CASSLGTGPTYNEQFF,TGTGCCAGCAGCCTTGGGACAGGCCCTACCTACAATGAGCAGTTCTTC
-,-,TRBV7-2,TRBJ1-1,CASSLVGGDTEAFF,TGTGCCAGCAGCTTAGTAGGGGGGGACACTGAAGCTTTCTTT
-,-,TRBV9,TRBJ1-2,CASSPGLLSYGYTF,TGTGCCAGCAGCCCAGGACTGCTCAGCTATGGCTACACCTTC
-,-,TRBV5-6,TRBJ2-2,CASSLAPGELFF,TGTGCCAGCAGCTTAGCCCCCGGGGAGCTGTTTTTT
-,-,TRBV4-1,TRBJ2-7,CASSPALTAYEQYF,TGCGCCAGCAGCCCCGCCCTAACGGCCTACGAGCAGTACTTC
-,-,TRBV5-6,TRBJ1-4,CASSPRGANEKLFF,TGTGCCAGCAGCCCGCGTGGGGCCAACGAAAAACTGTTTTTT
TRBD1,-,TRBV19,TRBJ2-1,CASSIDEKRDRPWNEQFF,TGTGCCAGTAGTATAGATGAAAAAAGGGACAGACCCTGGAATGAGCAGTTCTTC
-,-,TRBV2,TRBJ2-2,CASSPYGELFF,TGTGCCAGCAGCCCGTACGGGGAGCTGTTTTTT
TRBD2,-,TRBV2,TRBJ2-1,CASSGLAGWGEQFF,TGTGCCAGCAGTGGACTAGCGGGATGGGGTGAGCAGTTCTTC
TRBD2,-,TRBV7-3,TRBJ2-7,CASSPGLSYEQYF,TGTGCCAGCAGCCCGGGACTATCCTACGAGCAGTACTTC
TRBD1,few,TRBV14,TRBJ2-5,CASSQGQGNSETQYF,TGTGCCAGCAGCCAGGGACAGGGAAACTCGGAGACCCAGTACTTC
TRBD1,-,TRBV5-4,TRBJ1-4,CASSSGTGDGKLFF,TGTGCCAGCAGCTCCGGGACAGGGGACGGAAAACTGTTTTTT
-,-,TRBV9,TRBJ1-5,CASSLSGQGNQPQHF,TGTGCCAGCAGCCTAAGTGGGCAGGGGAATCAGCCCCAGCATTTT
TRBD1,-,TRBV6-5,TRBJ2-3,CASSRLGGAGDTQYF,TGTGCCAGCAGCCGCTTAGGGGGCGCGGGAGATACGCAGTATTTT
-,-,TRBV9,TRBJ2-5,CASSFRDTQETQYF,TGTGCCAGCAGCTTTCGGGACACGCAAGAGACCCAGTACTTC
-,-,TRBV7-8,TRBJ1-2,CASSLNPDNGYGYTF,TGTGCCAGCAGCTTGAACCCCGATAACGGCTATGGCTACACCTTC
-,-,TRBV12-3/TRBV12-4,TRBJ1-1,CASSRGHPEAFF,TGTGCCAGCAGTCGGGGACATCCTGAAGCTTTCTTT
-,-,TRBV7-2,TRBJ1-2,CASSLQTGTPIRGYTF,TGTGCCAGCAGCTTACAAACCGGGACTCCAATCCGAGGCTACACCTTC
-,-,TRBV19,TRBJ1-4,CASRRGFNEKLFF,TGTGCCAGTAGAAGGGGGTTTAATGAAAAACTGTTTTTT
TRBD1,-,TRBV12-5,TRBJ2-2,CASEPGGFAGELFF,TGTGCTAGTGAACCAGGGGGCTTCGCCGGGGAGCTGTTTTTT
-,-,TRBV11-3,TRBJ1-4,CASSLARVGEKLFF,TGTGCCAGCAGCTTAGCCAGGGTCGGTGAAAAACTGTTTTTT
-,-,TRBV6-5,TRBJ2-1,CASEEDEQFF,TGTGCCAGCGAGGAAGATGAGCAGTTCTTC
TRBD1,-,TRBV6-5,TRBJ2-1,CASSLRDRGDREQFF,TGTGCCAGCAGTCTTCGGGACAGGGGGGACCGGGAGCAGTTCTTC
TRBD1,-,TRBV28,TRBJ1-2,CASRLLDRGDGYTF,TGTGCCAGCAGGCTACTTGACAGGGGTGATGGCTACACCTTC
-,-,TRBV5-1,TRBJ1-4,CASSSSQVGNEKLFF,TGCGCCAGCAGCTCTTCGCAGGTCGGTAATGAAAAACTGTTTTTT
TRBD2,-,TRBV2,TRBJ2-1,CSGTNYNEQFF,TGTTCCGGGACTAACTACAATGAGCAGTTCTTC
TRBD2,-,TRBV4-1,TRBJ2-7,CASSQETLAGLSYEQYF,TGCGCCAGCAGCCAAGAAACCCTAGCGGGCCTCTCCTACGAGCAGTACTTC
TRBD2,-,TRBV11-3,TRBJ2-3,CASSLLAGSPDTQYF,TGTGCCAGCAGCTTACTAGCGGGGAGCCCAGATACGCAGTATTTT
TRBD2,-,TRBV28,TRBJ2-7,CASRAEEAGVGEQYF,TGTGCCAGCAGGGCCGAGGAGGCGGGGGTCGGCGAGCAGTACTTC
TRBD1,-,TRBV5-1,TRBJ1-1,CASSTQGVGTEAFF,TGCGCCAGCAGCACACAGGGGGTTGGCACTGAAGCTTTCTTT
TRBD2,-,TRBV29-1,TRBJ2-1,CSVVTSRYHEQFF,TGCAGCGTTGTGACTAGCAGGTACCATGAGCAGTTCTTC
-,-,TRBV28,TRBJ2-7,CASSFRRALGGEQYF,TGTGCCAGCAGTTTCCGCAGGGCCCTCGGAGGGGAGCAGTACTTC
TRBD1,-,TRBV29-1,TRBJ1-5,CSVASGGNQPQHF,TGCAGCGTCGCTTCAGGGGGCAACCAGCCCCAGCATTTT
-,-,TRBV5-4,TRBJ2-1,CASSLGGANEQFF,TGTGCCAGCAGCTTGGGTGGGGCTAATGAGCAGTTCTTC
TRBD1,-,TRBV28,TRBJ1-1,CASSFTGVAGNTEAFF,TGTGCCAGCAGTTTCACAGGGGTTGCGGGGAACACTGAAGCTTTCTTT
TRBD2,-,TRBV2,TRBJ2-1,CASSERVAGDNEQFF,TGTGCCAGCAGTGAACGGGTAGCGGGAGACAATGAGCAGTTCTTC
-,once,TRBV16,TRBJ1-6,CASSQRRPRGSSYNSPLHF,TGTGCCAGCAGCCAGAGACGGCCACGAGGGAGCTCCTATAATTCACCCCTCCACTTT
TRBD2,-,TRBV7-2,TRBJ2-1,CASSLEGTSGRHEQFF,TGTGCCAGCAGCTTAGAAGGGACTAGCGGGAGACATGAGCAGTTCTTC
-,medium-sized,TRBV7-2,TRBJ2-7,CASSQIPGTYEQYF,TGTGCCAGCAGCCAGATACCGGGAACCTACGAGCAGTACTTC
-,-,TRBV28,TRBJ1-1,CASTGVQAVGAVNTEAFF,TGTGCCAGCACGGGCGTACAGGCCGTCGGTGCGGTGAACACTGAAGCTTTCTTT
-,-,TRBV3-1/TRBV3-2,TRBJ2-2,CASSHPGGATGELFF,TGTGCCAGCAGCCATCCCGGAGGGGCCACCGGGGAGCTGTTTTTT